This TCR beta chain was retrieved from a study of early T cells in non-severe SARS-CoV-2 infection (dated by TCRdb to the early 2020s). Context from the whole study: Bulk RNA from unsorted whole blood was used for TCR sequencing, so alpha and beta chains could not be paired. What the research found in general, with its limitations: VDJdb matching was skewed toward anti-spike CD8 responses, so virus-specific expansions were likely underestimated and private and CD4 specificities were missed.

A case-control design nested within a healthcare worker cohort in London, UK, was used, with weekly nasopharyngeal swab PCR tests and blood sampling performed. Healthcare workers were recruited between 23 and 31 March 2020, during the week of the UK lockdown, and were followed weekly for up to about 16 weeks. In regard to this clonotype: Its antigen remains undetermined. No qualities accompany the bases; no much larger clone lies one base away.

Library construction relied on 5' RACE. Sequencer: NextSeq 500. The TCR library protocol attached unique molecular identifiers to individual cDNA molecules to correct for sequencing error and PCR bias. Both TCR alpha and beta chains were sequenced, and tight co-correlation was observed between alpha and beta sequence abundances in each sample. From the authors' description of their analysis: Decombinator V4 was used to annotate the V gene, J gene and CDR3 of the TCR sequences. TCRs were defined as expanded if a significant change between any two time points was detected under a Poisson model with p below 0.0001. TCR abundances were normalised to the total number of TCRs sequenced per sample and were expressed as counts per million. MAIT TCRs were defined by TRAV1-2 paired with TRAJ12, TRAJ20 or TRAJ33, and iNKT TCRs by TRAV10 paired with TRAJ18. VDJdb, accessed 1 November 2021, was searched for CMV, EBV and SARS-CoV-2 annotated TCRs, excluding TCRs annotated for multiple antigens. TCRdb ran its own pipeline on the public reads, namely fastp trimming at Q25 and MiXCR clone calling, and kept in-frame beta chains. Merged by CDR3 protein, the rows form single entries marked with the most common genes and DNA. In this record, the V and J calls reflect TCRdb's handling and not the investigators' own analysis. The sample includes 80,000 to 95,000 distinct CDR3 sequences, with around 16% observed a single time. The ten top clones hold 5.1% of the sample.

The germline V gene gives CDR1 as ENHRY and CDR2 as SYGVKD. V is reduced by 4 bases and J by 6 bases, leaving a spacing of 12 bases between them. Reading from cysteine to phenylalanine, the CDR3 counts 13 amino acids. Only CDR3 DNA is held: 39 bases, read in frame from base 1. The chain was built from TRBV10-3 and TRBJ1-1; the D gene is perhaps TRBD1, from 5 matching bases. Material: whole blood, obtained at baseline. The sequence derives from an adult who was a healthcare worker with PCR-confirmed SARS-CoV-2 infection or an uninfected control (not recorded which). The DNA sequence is TGTGCCATCAGTGGGGGGATCGGGGCTGAAGCTTTCTTT. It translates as CAISGGIGAEAFF.